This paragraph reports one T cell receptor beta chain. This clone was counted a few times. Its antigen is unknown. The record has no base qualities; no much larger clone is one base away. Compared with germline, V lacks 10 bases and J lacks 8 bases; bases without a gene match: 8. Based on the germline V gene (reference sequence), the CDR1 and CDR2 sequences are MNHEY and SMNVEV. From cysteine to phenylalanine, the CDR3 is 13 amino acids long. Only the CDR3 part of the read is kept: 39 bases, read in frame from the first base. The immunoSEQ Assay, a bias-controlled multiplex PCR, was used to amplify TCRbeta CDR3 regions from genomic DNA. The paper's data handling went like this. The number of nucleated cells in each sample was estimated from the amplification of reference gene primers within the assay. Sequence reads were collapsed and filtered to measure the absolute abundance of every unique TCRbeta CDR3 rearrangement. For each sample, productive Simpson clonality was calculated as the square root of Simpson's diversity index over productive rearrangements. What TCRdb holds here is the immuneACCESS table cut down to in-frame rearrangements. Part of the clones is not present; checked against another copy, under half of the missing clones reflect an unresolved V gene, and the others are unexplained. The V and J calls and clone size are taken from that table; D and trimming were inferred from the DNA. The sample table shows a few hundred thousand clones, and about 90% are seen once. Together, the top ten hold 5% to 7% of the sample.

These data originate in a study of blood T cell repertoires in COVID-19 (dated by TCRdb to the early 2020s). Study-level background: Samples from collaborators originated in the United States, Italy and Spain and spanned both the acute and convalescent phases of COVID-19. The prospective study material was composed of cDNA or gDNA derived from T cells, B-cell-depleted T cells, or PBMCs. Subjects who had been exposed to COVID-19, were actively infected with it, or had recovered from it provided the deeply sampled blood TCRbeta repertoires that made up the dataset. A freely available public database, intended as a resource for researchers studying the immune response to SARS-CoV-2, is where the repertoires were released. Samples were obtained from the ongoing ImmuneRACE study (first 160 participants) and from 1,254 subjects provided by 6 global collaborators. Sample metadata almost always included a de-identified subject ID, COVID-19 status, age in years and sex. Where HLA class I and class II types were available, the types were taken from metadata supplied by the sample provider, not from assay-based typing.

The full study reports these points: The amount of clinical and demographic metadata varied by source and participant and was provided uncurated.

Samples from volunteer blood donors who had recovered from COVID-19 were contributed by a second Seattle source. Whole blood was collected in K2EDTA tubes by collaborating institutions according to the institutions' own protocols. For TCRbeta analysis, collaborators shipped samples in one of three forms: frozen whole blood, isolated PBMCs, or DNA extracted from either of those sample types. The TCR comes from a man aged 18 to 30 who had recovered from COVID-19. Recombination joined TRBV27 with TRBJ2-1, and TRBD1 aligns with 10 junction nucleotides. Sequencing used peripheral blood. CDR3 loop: CATPCDRGHEQFF. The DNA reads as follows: TGTGCCACCCCATGCGACAGGGGGCATGAGCAGTTCTTC.